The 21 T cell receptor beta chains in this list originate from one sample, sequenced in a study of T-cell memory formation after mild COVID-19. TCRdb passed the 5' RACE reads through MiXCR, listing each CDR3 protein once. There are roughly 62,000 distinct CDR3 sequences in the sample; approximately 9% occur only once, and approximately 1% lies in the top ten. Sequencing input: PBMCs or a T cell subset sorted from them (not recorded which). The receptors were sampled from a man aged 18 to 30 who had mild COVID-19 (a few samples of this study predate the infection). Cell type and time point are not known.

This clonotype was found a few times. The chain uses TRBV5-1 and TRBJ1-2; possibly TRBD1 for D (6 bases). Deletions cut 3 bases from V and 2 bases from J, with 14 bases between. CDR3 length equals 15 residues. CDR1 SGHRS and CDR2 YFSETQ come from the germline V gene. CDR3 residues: CASSSETGLNYGYTF. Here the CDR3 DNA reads TGCGCCAGCAGCTCGGAGACAGGACTGAACTATGGCTACACCTTC.

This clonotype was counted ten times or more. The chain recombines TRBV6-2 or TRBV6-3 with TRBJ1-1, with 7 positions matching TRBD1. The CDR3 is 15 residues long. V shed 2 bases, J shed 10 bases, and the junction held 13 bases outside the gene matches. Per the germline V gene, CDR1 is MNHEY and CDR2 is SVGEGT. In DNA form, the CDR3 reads TGTGCCAGCAGTTACCCTTGGTACAGGGGCAAGGGAGCTTTCTTT. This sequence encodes CASSYPWYRGKGAFF.

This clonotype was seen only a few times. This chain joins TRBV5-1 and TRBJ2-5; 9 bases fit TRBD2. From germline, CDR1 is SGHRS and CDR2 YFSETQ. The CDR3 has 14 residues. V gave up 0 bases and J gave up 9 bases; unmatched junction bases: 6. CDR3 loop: CASSLAERGAAQYF. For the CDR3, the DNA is TGCGCCAGCAGCTTGGCGGAGCGGGGGGCTGCCCAGTACTTC.

CDR3 DNA sequence: TGTGCCAGCAGCCAAGATCTTCACAGGGGTCGCACAGATACGCAGTATTTT. The encoded protein is CASSQDLHRGRTDTQYF. V is TRBV4-2 and J is TRBJ2-3; 7 nucleotides match TRBD1. From germline, CDR1 is LGHNA and CDR2 YNFKEQ. Losses at the gene ends were 0 bases for V and 1 base for J; bases not matched to a gene: 7. The CDR3 contains 17 residues.

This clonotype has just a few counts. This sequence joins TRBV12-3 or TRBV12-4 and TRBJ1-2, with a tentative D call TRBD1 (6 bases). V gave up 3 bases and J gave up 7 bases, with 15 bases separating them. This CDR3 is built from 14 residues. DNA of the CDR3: TGTGCCAGCAGTTTCGGCAGGGGAAGATTTGGCTACACCTTC. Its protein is CASSFGRGRFGYTF.

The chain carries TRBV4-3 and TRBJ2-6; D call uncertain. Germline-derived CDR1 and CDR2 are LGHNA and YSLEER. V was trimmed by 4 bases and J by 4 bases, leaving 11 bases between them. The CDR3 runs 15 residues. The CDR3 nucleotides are TGCGCCAGCAGCCCGCCCCGTGGGGGGGCCAACGTCCTGACTTTC. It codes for CASSPPRGGANVLTF.

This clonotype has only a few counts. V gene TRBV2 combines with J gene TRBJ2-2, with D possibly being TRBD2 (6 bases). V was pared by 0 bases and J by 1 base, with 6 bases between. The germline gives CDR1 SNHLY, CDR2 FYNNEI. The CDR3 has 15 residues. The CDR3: CASSEAGGNTGELFF. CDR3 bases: TGTGCCAGCAGTGAAGCCGGGGGGAACACCGGGGAGCTGTTTTTT.

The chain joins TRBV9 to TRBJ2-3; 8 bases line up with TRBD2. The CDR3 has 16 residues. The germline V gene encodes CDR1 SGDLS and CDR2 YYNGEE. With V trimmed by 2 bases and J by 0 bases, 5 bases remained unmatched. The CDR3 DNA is TGTGCCAGCAGCGTTACTAGCGGATCTAGCACAGATACGCAGTATTTT. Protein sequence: CASSVTSGSSTDTQYF.

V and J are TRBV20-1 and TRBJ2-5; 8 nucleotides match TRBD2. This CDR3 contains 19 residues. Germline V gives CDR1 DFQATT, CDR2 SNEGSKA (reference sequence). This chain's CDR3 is CSGSRGSLAALRTKETQYF. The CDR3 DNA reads TGCAGCGGATCCCGAGGGTCACTAGCGGCCCTCAGGACGAAGGAGACCCAGTACTTC.

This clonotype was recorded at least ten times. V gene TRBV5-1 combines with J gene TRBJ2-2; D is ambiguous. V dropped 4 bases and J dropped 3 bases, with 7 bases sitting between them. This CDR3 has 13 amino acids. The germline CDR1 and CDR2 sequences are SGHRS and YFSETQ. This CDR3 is CASSPLDTGELFF. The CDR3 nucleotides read TGCGCCAGCAGCCCCTTGGACACCGGGGAGCTGTTTTTT.

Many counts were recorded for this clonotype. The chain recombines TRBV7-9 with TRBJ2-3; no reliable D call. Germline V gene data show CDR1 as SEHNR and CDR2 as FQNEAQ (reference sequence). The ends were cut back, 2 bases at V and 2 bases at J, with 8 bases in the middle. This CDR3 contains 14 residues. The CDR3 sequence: CASSLSATTDTQYF. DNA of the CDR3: TGTGCCAGCAGCTTAAGCGCGACCACAGATACGCAGTATTTT.

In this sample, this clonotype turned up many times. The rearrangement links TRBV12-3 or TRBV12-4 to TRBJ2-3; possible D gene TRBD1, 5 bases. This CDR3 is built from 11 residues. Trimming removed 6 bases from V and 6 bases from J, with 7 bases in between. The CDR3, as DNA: TGTGCCAGCAGCGCAGGGGATACGCAGTATTTT. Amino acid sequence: CASSAGDTQYF.

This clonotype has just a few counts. The chain's CDR3 is CASSTGTGDYNEQFF. The CDR3, as DNA: TGTGCCAGCTCAACCGGGACAGGGGACTACAATGAGCAGTTCTTC. The rearrangement joins TRBV18 to TRBJ2-1; the match to TRBD1 covers 10 bases. The trim removed 5 bases at V and 3 bases at J, leaving 4 bases unmatched. This CDR3 has 15 amino acids. Germline loops: CDR1 KGHSH, CDR2 LQKENI.

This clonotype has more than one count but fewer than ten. The CDR3 DNA follows: TGTGCCAGCAGTTACTCCCCGCGGGAAGGGGAAAAACTGTTTTTT. Residues: CASSYSPREGEKLFF. The chain uses TRBV6-5 and TRBJ1-4; D remains unclear. With 0 bases removed from V and 8 bases from J, the gap between germline ends came to 13 bases. CDR3 length equals 15 residues. CDR1 MNHEY and CDR2 SVGAGI come from the germline V gene.

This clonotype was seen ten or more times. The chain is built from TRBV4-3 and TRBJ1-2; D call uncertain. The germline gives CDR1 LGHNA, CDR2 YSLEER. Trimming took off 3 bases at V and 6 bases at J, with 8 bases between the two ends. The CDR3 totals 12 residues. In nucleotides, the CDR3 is TGCGCCAGCAGCCAGTCGGGTGATGGCTACACCTTC. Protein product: CASSQSGDGYTF.

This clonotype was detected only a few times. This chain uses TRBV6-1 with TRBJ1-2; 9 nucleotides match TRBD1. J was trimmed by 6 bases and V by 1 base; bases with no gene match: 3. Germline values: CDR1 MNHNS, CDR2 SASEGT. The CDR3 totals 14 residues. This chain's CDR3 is CASSEVTGGDGYTF. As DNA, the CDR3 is TGTGCCAGCAGTGAAGTTACAGGGGGCGATGGCTACACCTTC.

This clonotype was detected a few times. CDR3 sequence (DNA): TGTGCCAGCAGCTTTCAGAGGCCTGGGACACCGGTGGCAGATACGCAGTATTTT. The encoded protein is CASSFQRPGTPVADTQYF. This rearrangement joins TRBV7-2 to TRBJ2-3; TRBD1 is a possible D gene (6 bases). CDR3 length equals 18 residues. Trimming stripped 3 bases from V and 4 bases from J, with 23 bases between. CDR1 SGHTA and CDR2 FQGNSA come from the germline V gene.

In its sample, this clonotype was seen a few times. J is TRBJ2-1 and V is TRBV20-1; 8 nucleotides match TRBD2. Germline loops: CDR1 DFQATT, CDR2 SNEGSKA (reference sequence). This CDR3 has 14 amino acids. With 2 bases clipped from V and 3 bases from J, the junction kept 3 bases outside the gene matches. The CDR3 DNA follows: TGCAGTGCTAGACAGAGCGGGGGCTACAATGAGCAGTTCTTC. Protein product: CSARQSGGYNEQFF.

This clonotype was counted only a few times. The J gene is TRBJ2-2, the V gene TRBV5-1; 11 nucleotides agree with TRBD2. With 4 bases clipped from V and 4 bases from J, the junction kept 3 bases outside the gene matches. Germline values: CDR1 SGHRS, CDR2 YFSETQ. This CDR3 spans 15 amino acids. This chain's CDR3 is CASSVGLAGTGELFF. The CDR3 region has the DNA TGCGCCAGCAGCGTCGGACTAGCGGGCACCGGGGAGCTGTTTTTT.

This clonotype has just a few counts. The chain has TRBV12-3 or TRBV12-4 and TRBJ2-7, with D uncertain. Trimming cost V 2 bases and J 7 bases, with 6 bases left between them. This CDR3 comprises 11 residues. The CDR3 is CASSLLGEQYF. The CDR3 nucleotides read TGTGCCAGCAGTTTACTGGGGGAGCAGTACTTC.

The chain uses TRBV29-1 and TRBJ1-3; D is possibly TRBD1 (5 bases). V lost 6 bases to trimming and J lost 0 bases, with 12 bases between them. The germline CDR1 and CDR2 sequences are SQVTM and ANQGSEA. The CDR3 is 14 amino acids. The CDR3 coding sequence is TGCAGCGTCCTGGACATGGCCTCTGGAAACACCATATATTTT. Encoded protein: CSVLDMASGNTIYF.